This T cell receptor (beta chain) appears in the sequencing data of a study of Ad26.COV2.S vaccination and SARS-CoV-2 variants. Study results and caveats: People who got the vaccine or the placebo had similar non-spike TCR breadth.

Details on this clone: Its target is not known.

The treatment was: around 19 received Ad26.COV2.S at low or high dose, single or two shots; 5 received placebo; per-sample allocation not given. Vaccine and placebo recipients were sampled on day 63 after the first injection. The CDR3 consists of 12 residues. Germline loops: CDR1 KGHSH, CDR2 LQKENI. The V end lost 1 base, the J end lost 5 bases, and 6 bases lay between the germline ends. Assay: immunoSEQ multiplex PCR; the TCRdb copy retains only in-frame clones and omits some. The sample consists of almost 400,000 clones, roughly 90% of them appearing once. The chain employs TRBV18 and TRBJ2-7; no clear D. This TCR came from a person between 18 and 65 years old who received the Ad26.COV2.S COVID-19 vaccine or a placebo. Sequencing used peripheral blood, obtained in a trial of Ad26.COV2.S vaccine versus placebo. The CDR3 nucleotides read TGTGCCAGCTCACCACAGTCCGACGAGCAGTACTTC. Its protein is CASSPQSDEQYF.